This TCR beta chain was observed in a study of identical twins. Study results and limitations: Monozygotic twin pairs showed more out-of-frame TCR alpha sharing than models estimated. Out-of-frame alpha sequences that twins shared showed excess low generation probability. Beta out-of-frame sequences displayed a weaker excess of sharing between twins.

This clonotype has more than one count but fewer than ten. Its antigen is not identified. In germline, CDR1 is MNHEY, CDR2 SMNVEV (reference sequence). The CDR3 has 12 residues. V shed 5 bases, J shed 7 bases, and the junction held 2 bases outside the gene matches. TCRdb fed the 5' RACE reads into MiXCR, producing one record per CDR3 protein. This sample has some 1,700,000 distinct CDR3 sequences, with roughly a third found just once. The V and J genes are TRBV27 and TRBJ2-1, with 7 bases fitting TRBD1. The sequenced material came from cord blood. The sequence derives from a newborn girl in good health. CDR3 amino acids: CASSATGNEQFF. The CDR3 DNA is TGTGCCAGCAGTGCGACAGGGAATGAGCAGTTCTTC.